The 24 T cell receptor beta chains given below trace back to one sample, sequenced in a study of cytomegalovirus exposure and HLA in healthy donors. The PCR contained 60 Vbeta and 13 Jbeta primers. Assay: immunoSEQ multiplex PCR; the TCRdb copy retains only in-frame clones and omits some. The sample records approximately 190,000 clones, about 89% being singletons. The sequenced material came from PBMCs. Receptors were obtained from a man younger than 40 in good health and CMV-seronegative.

This clone occurred once. The chain has TRBV29-1 and TRBJ2-4; TRBD1 agrees at 9 bases. Unmatched junction bases numbered 8, after V lost 4 bases and J lost 1 base. The length of the CDR3 is 16 residues. From germline, CDR1 is SQVTM and CDR2 ANQGSEA. CDR3 nucleotides: TGCAGCGTTGGGGGACAGGGTCGGTTGGCCAAAAACATTCAGTACTTC. Encoded protein: CSVGGQGRLAKNIQYF.

V is TRBV19 and J is TRBJ2-3, with D uncertain. V dropped 10 bases and J dropped 2 bases, with 13 bases sitting between them. Germline V gene lookup returns CDR1 LNHDA and CDR2 SQIVND (reference sequence). The CDR3 spans 13 residues. In DNA form, the CDR3 reads TGTGCCACCTCCGGCGGAGCCACAGATACGCAGTATTTT. It translates to CATSGGATDTQYF.

V usage is TRBV18 and J usage is TRBJ2-1, with 8 bases that match TRBD2. This CDR3 has 16 amino acids. Germline trimming cut 4 bases from V and 8 bases from J; bases unmatched to any gene: 13. The germline gives CDR1 KGHSH, CDR2 LQKENI. The CDR3 sequence: CASSRVPGGLSDEQFF. In nucleotides, the CDR3 is TGTGCCAGCTCACGGGTACCGGGGGGGCTAAGCGATGAGCAGTTCTTC.

DNA for the CDR3: TGTGCCAGCAGCTCGACCTCGGGACTAGCGGGTGATGAGCAGTTCTTC. Encoded protein: CASSSTSGLAGDEQFF. The chain combines TRBV7-9 with TRBJ2-1; 12 bases map to TRBD2. V lost 4 bases, J lost 8 bases, and 9 bases stayed unmatched. The CDR3 consists of 16 residues. Germline lookup yields CDR1 SEHNR and CDR2 FQNEAQ (reference sequence). Complete variable domain (other parts from reference TRBV7-9 and TRBJ2-1): DTGVSQNPRHKITKRGQNVTFRCDPISEHNRLYWYRQTLGQGPEFLTYFQNEAQLEKSRLLSDRFSAERPKGSFSTLEIQRTEQGDSAMYLCASSSTSGLAGDEQFFGPGTRLTVL.

On this clone itself: The CDR3 does not close with the conserved phenylalanine or tryptophan, likely indicating a read error. This chain connects TRBV29-1 to TRBJ1-2; TRBD1 aligns across 7 bases. The germline V gene has CDR1 SQVTM and CDR2 ANQGSEA. CDR3 length equals 12 residues. The V and J ends lost 1 base and 7 bases, in that order; junction bases with no gene match: 3. CDR3 residues: CSVEGRDSGYTL. For the CDR3, the DNA is TGCAGCGTTGAAGGCCGGGACAGTGGCTACACCCTC.

Here the CDR3 reads CASSAGTRDYNEQFF. In DNA, the CDR3 is TGTGCCAGCAGTGCCGGGACTAGGGACTACAATGAGCAGTTCTTC. The V gene is TRBV2, the J gene TRBJ2-1, with 8 bases fitting TRBD2. There are 15 residues in the CDR3. Germline CDR1 and CDR2: SNHLY and FYNNEI. With V trimmed by 4 bases and J by 3 bases, 5 bases remained unmatched.

The V and J genes are TRBV5-1 and TRBJ2-5; 8 bases align to TRBD2. In germline, CDR1 is SGHRS, CDR2 YFSETQ. This CDR3 has 15 residues. V shed 0 bases, J shed 5 bases, and the junction held 6 bases outside the gene matches. CDR3: CASSLGGGRMETQYF. CDR3 DNA sequence: TGCGCCAGCAGCTTGGGAGGCGGGAGGATGGAGACCCAGTACTTC.

The chain is built from TRBV6-1 and TRBJ1-3; D perhaps matches TRBD1 (5 bases). The CDR3 spans 13 residues. Trimming cost V 8 bases and J 4 bases, with 12 bases left between them. Germline lookup yields CDR1 MNHNS and CDR2 SASEGT. CDR3 DNA sequence: TGTGCCAGCTTCAGGGCGGAAGGAAACACCATATATTTT. It translates to CASFRAEGNTIYF.

This clone was observed a few times. V and J are TRBV18 and TRBJ1-3, with a weak D call TRBD1 (5 bases). The V gene's germline CDR1 is KGHSH and CDR2 LQKENI. Trimming removed 3 bases from V and 0 bases from J, with 18 bases in between. CDR3 size: 18 residues. This CDR3 is CASSPPFQGRLSGNTIYF. The CDR3 DNA sequence: TGTGCCAGCTCACCCCCGTTTCAGGGCCGCCTCTCTGGAAACACCATATATTTT.

This clone was seen only once. V usage is TRBV7-9 and J usage is TRBJ2-7, with a tentative D call TRBD1 (5 bases). The germline V gene encodes CDR1 SEHNR and CDR2 FQNEAQ (reference sequence). This CDR3 is 12 amino acids long. Trimming took 4 bases from V and 7 from J, leaving 11 bases between them. The CDR3 DNA follows: TGTGCCAGCAGCTCCCAGGGTGGGGAGCAGTACTTC. Translation gives CASSSQGGEQYF.

The chain joins TRBV28 to TRBJ2-7; 10 bases are shared with TRBD2. Unmatched junction bases numbered 8, after V lost 5 bases and J lost 4 bases. This CDR3 has 15 amino acids. Germline CDR1 MDHEN, CDR2 SYDVKM. This chain's CDR3 is CASSQSSGGKYEQYF. The DNA of the CDR3 is TGTGCCAGCAGTCAATCTAGCGGGGGAAAATACGAGCAGTACTTC.

This clone was detected only once. The chain combines TRBV28 with TRBJ1-2; a weak D match, TRBD1 (5 bases). Germline V gene lookup returns CDR1 MDHEN and CDR2 SYDVKM. V lost 3 bases, J lost 2 bases, and 10 bases lay in between. The CDR3 spans 14 residues. The CDR3 loop reads CASSLGPENYGYTF. CDR3 DNA: TGTGCCAGCAGTTTGGGGCCGGAGAACTATGGCTACACCTTC.

The chain employs TRBV27 and TRBJ1-6; 7 nucleotides match TRBD1. In germline, CDR1 is MNHEY, CDR2 SMNVEV (reference sequence). The CDR3 has 14 residues. V dropped 5 bases and J dropped 6; count of bases not matched to a gene: 4. This CDR3 reads CASSPWDSNSPLHF. CDR3 DNA sequence: TGTGCCAGCAGTCCTTGGGACAGTAATTCACCCCTCCACTTT.

The rearrangement links TRBV7-8 to TRBJ1-2; weak D call: TRBD1 (5 bases). Between the trimmed V and J ends, which lost 2 bases and 2 bases, there was a span of 15 bases. CDR1 and CDR2 from the germline V gene are SGHVS and FQNEAQ. The length of the CDR3 is 16 residues. The CDR3 DNA reads TGTGCCAGCAGCTTAAATGGTGGCAGGGCAAACTATGGCTACACCTTC. This encodes CASSLNGGRANYGYTF.

This chain links TRBV27 with TRBJ1-5; D is possibly TRBD1 (5 bases). The CDR3 loop spans 16 amino acids. Germline V CDR1 and CDR2: MNHEY, SMNVEV (reference sequence). V was shortened by 5 bases and J by 0 bases, with 14 bases between the two germline ends. In nucleotides, the CDR3 is TGTGCCAGCAGTCCCATCCCCCAGGGTAGCAATCAGCCCCAGCATTTT. Residues: CASSPIPQGSNQPQHF.

The chain joins TRBV28 to TRBJ2-5, with D hard to call. This CDR3 spans 13 amino acids. The V end lost 3 bases, the J end lost 2 bases, and 7 bases lay between the germline ends. Germline V lookup: CDR1 MDHEN, CDR2 SYDVKM. This CDR3 is CASSFTEQETQYF. CDR3 nucleotides: TGTGCCAGCAGTTTCACAGAGCAAGAGACCCAGTACTTC.

This chain connects TRBV7-9 to TRBJ1-5, with TRBD1 identical over 7 bases. Germline CDR1 SEHNR, CDR2 FQNEAQ (reference sequence). Trimming took 8 bases from V and 6 from J; bases not matched to a gene: 10. The CDR3 has 14 residues. The CDR3 spells CASQETGYFQPQHF. The CDR3, as DNA: TGTGCCAGCCAGGAGACAGGGTATTTTCAGCCCCAGCATTTT.

The table lists this clone with a few counts. The chain couples TRBV11-3 to TRBJ2-1, with 12 positions matching TRBD2. The V and J ends lost 5 bases and 9 bases, in that order; junction bases with no gene match: 11. This CDR3 spans 16 amino acids. Germline CDR1 reads SGHNT; CDR2 reads YENEEA. The chain's CDR3 is CASSQRLAGVVGEQFF. The CDR3 DNA reads TGTGCCAGCAGCCAGCGACTAGCGGGGGTTGTTGGTGAGCAGTTCTTC.

The chain uses TRBV25-1 and TRBJ2-4; 7 nucleotides line up with TRBD2. In germline, CDR1 is MGHDK, CDR2 SYGVNS. The CDR3 length is 16 residues. V was clipped by 2 bases and J by 0 bases; unmatched bases: 4. The DNA of the CDR3 is TGTGCCAGCAGTGAAGCGGGGGTGCTAGCCAAAAACATTCAGTACTTC. Protein product: CASSEAGVLAKNIQYF.

This chain joins TRBV5-1 and TRBJ1-4; D is unclear. CDR1 and CDR2 (germline): SGHRS, YFSETQ. Trimming took 0 bases from V and 0 from J, leaving 9 bases between them. CDR3 size: 16 residues. CDR3 DNA sequence: TGCGCCAGCAGCTTGGGGCGGGCCACAACTAATGAAAAACTGTTTTTT. This codes for CASSLGRATTNEKLFF.

The CDR3 region has the DNA TGTGCCAGCAGTTCCAGGGGGCGAGGTCGCTACACCTTC. Its protein product is CASSSRGRGRYTF. V is TRBV27 and J is TRBJ1-2; 8 bases line up with TRBD1. The CDR3 consists of 13 residues. Germline V gives CDR1 MNHEY, CDR2 SMNVEV (reference sequence). V shed 4 bases, J shed 9 bases, and the junction held 7 bases outside the gene matches.

This chain joins TRBV5-1 and TRBJ1-1; 7 nucleotides agree with TRBD1. V was clipped by 3 bases and J by 0 bases; unmatched bases: 5. Germline CDR1 and CDR2: SGHRS and YFSETQ. The CDR3 is 15 residues long. The CDR3 coding sequence is TGCGCCAGCAGCTCCACCGGGACAGTGAACACTGAAGCTTTCTTT. It encodes CASSSTGTVNTEAFF.

This clone appeared a few times. The chain employs TRBV6-1 and TRBJ1-1, with D perhaps TRBD1 (5 bases). Trimming cost V 6 bases and J 6 bases, with 14 bases left between them. The CDR3 has 13 residues. The germline V gene encodes CDR1 MNHNS and CDR2 SASEGT. The CDR3 loop is CASRNQGIAEAFF. As DNA, the CDR3 is TGTGCCAGCAGGAATCAGGGTATCGCTGAAGCTTTCTTT.

The CDR3 here is CASSFYGLDSPNEKLFF. The CDR3 coding sequence is TGCGCCAGCAGCTTCTATGGGTTAGACAGCCCGAATGAAAAACTGTTTTTT. This chain uses TRBV5-1 with TRBJ1-4, with D possibly TRBD1 on 5 matching bases. The CDR3 length is 17 residues. The V gene lost 2 bases and the J gene lost 5 bases, with 19 bases spanning the gap. CDR1 is SGHRS, CDR2 YFSETQ, per germline. Full variable domain (missing parts from reference TRBV5-1 and TRBJ1-4): KAGVTQTPRYLIKTRGQQVTLSCSPISGHRSVSWYQQTPGQGLQFLFEYFSETQRNKGNFPGRFSGRQFSNSRSEMNVSTLELGDSALYLCASSFYGLDSPNEKLFFGSGTQLSVL.